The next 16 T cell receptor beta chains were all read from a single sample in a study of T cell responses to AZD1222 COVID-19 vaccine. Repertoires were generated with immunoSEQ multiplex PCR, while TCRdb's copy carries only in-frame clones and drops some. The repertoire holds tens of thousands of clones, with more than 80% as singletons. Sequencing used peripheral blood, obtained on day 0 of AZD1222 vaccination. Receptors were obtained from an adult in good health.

The CDR3 DNA reads as TGTGCCACCAGTCGTGGCAGGGCAGAATATGGCTACACCTTC. Translation gives CATSRGRAEYGYTF. The chain combines TRBV24-1 with TRBJ1-2; tentative D call: TRBD1 (5 bases). The CDR3 loop spans 14 amino acids. The germline V gene encodes CDR1 KGHDR and CDR2 SFDVKD. The V and J ends lost 6 bases and 5 bases respectively, with 15 bases between them.

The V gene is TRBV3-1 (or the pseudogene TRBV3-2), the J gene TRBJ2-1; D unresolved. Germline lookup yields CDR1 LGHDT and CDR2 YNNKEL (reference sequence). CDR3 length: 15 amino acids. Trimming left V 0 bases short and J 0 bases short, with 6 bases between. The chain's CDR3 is CASSQDPSSYNEQFF. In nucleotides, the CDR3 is TGTGCCAGCAGCCAAGACCCGAGCTCCTACAATGAGCAGTTCTTC.

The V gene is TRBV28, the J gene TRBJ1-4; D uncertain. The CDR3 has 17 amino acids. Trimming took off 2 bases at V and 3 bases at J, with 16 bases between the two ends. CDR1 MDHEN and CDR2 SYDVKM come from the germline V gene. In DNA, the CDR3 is TGTGCCAGCAGTTTAGGGGTGTGGATTGGGGCTAATGAAAAACTGTTTTTT. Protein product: CASSLGVWIGANEKLFF.

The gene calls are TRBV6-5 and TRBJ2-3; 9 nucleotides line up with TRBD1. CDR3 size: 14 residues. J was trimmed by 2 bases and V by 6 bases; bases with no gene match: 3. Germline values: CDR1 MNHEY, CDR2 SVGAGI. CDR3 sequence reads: CASRRTGDTDTQYF. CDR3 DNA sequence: TGTGCCAGCAGGAGGACAGGGGACACAGATACGCAGTATTTT.

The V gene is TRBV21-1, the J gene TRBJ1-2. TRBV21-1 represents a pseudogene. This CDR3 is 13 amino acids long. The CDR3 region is CARPTWGVKGYTF. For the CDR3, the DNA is TGTGCCAGACCCACGTGGGGGGTGAAGGGCTACACCTTC.

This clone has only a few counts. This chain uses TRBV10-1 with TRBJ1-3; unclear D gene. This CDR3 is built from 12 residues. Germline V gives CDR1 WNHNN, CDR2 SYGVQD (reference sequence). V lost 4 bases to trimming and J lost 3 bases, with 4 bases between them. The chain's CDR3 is CASSAGGNTIYF. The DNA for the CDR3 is TGCGCCAGCAGTGCCGGTGGAAACACCATATATTTT.

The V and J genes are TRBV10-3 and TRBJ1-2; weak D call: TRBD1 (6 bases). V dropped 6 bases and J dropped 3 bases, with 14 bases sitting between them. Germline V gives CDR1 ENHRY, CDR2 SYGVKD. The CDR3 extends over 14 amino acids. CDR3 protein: CAIRDNRDDYGYTF. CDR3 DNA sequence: TGTGCCATCAGAGACAACAGGGATGACTATGGCTACACCTTC.

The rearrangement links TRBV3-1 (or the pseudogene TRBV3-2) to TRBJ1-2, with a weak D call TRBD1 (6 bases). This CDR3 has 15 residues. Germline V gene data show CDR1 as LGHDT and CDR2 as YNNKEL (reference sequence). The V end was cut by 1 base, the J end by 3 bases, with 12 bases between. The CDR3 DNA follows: TGTGCCAGCAGCCAAGGTCGGGGGGCCGACTATGGCTACACCTTC. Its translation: CASSQGRGADYGYTF.

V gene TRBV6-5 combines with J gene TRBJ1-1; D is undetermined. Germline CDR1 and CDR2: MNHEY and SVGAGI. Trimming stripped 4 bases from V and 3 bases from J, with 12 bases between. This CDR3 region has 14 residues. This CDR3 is CASSSPGLYTEAFF. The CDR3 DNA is TGTGCCAGCAGTTCCCCGGGTCTTTACACTGAAGCTTTCTTT.

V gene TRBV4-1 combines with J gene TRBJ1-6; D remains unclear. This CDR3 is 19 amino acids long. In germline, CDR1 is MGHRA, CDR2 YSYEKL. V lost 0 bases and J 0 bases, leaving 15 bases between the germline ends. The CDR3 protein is CASSQERLTPSSYNSPLHF. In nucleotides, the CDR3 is TGCGCCAGCAGCCAAGAAAGGTTGACACCTAGCTCCTATAATTCACCCCTCCACTTT.

CDR3 DNA: TGCGCCAGCAGCCGAGGAGGGGCGGAGAATTCACCCCTCCACTTT. Translating it yields CASSRGGAENSPLHF. V and J are TRBV4-3 and TRBJ1-6; D may be TRBD1 (5 bases). Germline V gene lookup returns CDR1 LGHNA and CDR2 YSLEER. The CDR3 contains 15 residues. V was clipped by 4 bases and J by 7 bases, with 14 bases between them.

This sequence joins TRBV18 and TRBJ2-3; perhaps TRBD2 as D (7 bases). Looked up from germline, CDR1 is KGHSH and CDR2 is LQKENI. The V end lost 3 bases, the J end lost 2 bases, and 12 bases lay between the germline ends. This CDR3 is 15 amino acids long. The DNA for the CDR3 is TGTGCCAGCTCACCGGCGGGGGCCCCCACAGATACGCAGTATTTT. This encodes CASSPAGAPTDTQYF.

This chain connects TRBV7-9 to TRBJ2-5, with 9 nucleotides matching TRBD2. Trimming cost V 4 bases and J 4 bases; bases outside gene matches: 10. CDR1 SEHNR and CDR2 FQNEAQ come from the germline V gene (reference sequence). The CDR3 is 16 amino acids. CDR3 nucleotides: TGTGCCAGCAGCTCCCTCGCGGGGGGGCCGGGAGAGACCCAGTACTTC. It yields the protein CASSSLAGGPGETQYF.

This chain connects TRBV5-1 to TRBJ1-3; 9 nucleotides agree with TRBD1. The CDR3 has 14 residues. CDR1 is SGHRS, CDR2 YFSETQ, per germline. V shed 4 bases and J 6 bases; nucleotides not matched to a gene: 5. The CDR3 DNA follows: TGCGCCAGCAGCGTGGGACAGGGACTAAACACCATATATTTT. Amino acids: CASSVGQGLNTIYF.

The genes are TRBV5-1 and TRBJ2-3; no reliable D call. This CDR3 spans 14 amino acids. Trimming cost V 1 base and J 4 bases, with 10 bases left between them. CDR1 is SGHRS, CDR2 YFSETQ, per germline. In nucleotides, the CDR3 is TGCGCCAGCAGCTTGATACGGGCCGCAGATACGCAGTATTTT. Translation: CASSLIRAADTQYF.

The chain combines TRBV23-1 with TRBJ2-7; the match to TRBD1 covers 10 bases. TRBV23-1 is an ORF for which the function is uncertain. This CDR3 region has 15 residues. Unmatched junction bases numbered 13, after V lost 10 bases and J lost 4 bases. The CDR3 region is CATPRGGQGWYEQYF. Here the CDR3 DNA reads TGCGCCACCCCCAGGGGGGGACAGGGGTGGTACGAGCAGTACTTC.